This T cell receptor beta chain was found in a study of T cell repertoires in cytomegalovirus infection. About the study: CMV infection and matching HLA type were both indicated by public TCR beta signatures. General study results and limits: HLA-C-restricted TCR beta clonotypes specific for CMV led the ex vivo response. Cumulative public TCR beta family frequency identified CMV carriers with the relevant HLA.

TCRdb analysed the reads with MiXCR anew, one entry per CDR3 protein. The sample yields about 920,000 distinct CDR3 sequences, about 33% seen once. The CDR3 length is 16 residues. CDR1 is MNHEY, CDR2 SVGAGI, per germline. Trimming at V came to 6 bases and at J to 7 bases, leaving 8 bases not matched to a gene. In its sample, this clonotype was seen many times. The target antigen is unknown. The sample here was cultured CD8+ T cells from PBMCs, taken from culture after CMV antigen stimulation. The TCR originated in a human donor in good health (CMV status not recorded). Some clones in this sample may be carry-over from other donors' samples. The genes are TRBV6-5 and TRBJ2-1, with 14 bases matching TRBD2. The CDR3 is CASSKRTSGGTNEQFF. DNA of the CDR3: TGTGCCAGCAGCAAAAGGACTAGCGGGGGGACTAATGAGCAGTTCTTC.